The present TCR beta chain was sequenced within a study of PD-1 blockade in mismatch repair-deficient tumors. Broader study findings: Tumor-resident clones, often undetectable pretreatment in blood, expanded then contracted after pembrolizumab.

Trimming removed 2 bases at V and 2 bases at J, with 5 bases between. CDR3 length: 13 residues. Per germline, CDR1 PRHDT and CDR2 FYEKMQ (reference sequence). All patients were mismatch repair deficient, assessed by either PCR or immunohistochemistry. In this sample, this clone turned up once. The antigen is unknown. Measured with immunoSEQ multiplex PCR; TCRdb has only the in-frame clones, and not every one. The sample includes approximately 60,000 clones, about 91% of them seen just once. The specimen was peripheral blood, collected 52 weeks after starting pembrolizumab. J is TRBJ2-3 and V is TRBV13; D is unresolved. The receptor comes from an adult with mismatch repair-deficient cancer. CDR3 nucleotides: TGTGCCAGCAGCTTACGGTACACAGATACGCAGTATTTT. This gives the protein CASSLRYTDTQYF. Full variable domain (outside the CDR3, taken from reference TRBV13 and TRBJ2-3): AAGVIQSPRHLIKEKRETATLKCYPIPRHDTVYWYQQGPGQDPQFLISFYEKMQSDKGSIPDRFSAQQFSDYHSELNMSSLELGDSALYFCASSLRYTDTQYFGPGTRLTVL.